Listed here is a single T cell receptor beta chain. The antigen is not known. This sample was taken from a study of shared clonotypes between healthy human individuals. Study results and limitations: Sampling used blood alone; tissue repertoires probably differ.

As defined, naive CD8 cells were CD45RO-negative and positively selected for CCR7, with terminally differentiated effector memory CD45RA+ cells excluded. V lost 7 bases to trimming and J lost 5 bases, with 16 bases between them. Per germline, CDR1 MNHNS and CDR2 SASEGT. The CDR3 runs 14 residues. Deep level was the assay's run setting. Replicate sorted-subset PCRs were loaded with 150 to 250 ng DNA, about 28,000 T cell genomes. Profiled with immunoSEQ multiplex PCR; TCRdb holds only in-frame clones, not every one. The profile shows about 2 million clones, 85% to 95% of them singletons. The sequenced sample consisted of naive CD8+ T cells sorted from blood. V usage is TRBV6-1 and J usage is TRBJ2-3, with D possibly being TRBD2 (6 bases). This receptor was taken from a man aged 18 to 29 in good health. CDR3 in DNA: TGTGCCAGCATGGGACGGGCGGGGCAAGATACGCAGTATTTT. Protein product: CASMGRAGQDTQYF.